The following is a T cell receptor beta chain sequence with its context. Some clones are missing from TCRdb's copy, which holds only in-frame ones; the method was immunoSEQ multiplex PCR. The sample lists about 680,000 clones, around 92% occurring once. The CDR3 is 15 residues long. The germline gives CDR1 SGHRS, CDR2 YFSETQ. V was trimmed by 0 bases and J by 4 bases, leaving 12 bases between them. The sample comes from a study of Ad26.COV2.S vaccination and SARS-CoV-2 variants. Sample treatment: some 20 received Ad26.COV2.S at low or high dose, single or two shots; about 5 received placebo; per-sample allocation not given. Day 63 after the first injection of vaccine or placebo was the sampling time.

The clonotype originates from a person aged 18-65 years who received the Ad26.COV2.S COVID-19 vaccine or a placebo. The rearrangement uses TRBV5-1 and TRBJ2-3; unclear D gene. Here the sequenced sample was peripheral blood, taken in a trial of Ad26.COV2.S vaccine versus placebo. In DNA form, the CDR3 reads TGCGCCAGCAGCTTGGCCGGGTCCCCGGCAGATACGCAGTATTTT. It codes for CASSLAGSPADTQYF.